The 18 T cell receptor beta chains in this list originate from one sample, sequenced in a study of blood T cells in healthy people across ages. For the second PCR, which ran for about 7 to 11 cycles, a sample-barcoded 5' primer and a J-beta primer mix were used. TCRdb recomputed calls from the 5' RACE reads with MiXCR, one row per CDR3 protein. The sample records roughly 1,700,000 distinct CDR3 sequences, 28% being singletons. Sample: blood. Receptors originate from a woman aged 30 to 39 in good health.

This chain joins TRBV10-3 and TRBJ2-1; a possible D gene is TRBD2 (5 bases). The length of the CDR3 is 18 residues. CDR1 is ENHRY and CDR2 is SYGVKD in the germline V gene. The V end was cut by 0 bases, the J end by 6 bases, with 21 bases between. CDR3 sequence: CAISESPSYARGRNEQFF. DNA for the CDR3: TGTGCCATCAGTGAGTCCCCGTCTTACGCGCGCGGGCGCAATGAGCAGTTCTTC.

This rearrangement joins TRBV5-1 to TRBJ2-1, with D perhaps given as TRBD1 or TRBD2 (5 bases each). The CDR3 has 13 amino acids. Trimming removed 4 bases at V and 5 bases at J, with 10 bases between. CDR1 is SGHRS, CDR2 YFSETQ, per germline. The CDR3 DNA reads TGCGCCAGCAGCCCCGGGGACCACAATGAGCAGTTCTTC. It yields the protein CASSPGDHNEQFF.

The table lists this clonotype with a few counts. CDR3 nucleotide sequence: TGTGCCAGCAGCCAAGATTCAGGGGGCTATGGCTACACCTTC. This encodes CASSQDSGGYGYTF. The J gene is TRBJ1-2, the V gene TRBV3-1; TRBD1 aligns across 7 bases. The V and J ends lost 0 bases and 4 bases, in that order; junction bases with no gene match: 2. Germline V gene lookup returns CDR1 LGHDT and CDR2 YNNKEL (reference sequence). This CDR3 has 14 residues.

In this sample, this clonotype turned up many times. This chain's CDR3 is CAWSGGLAAYEQYF. The CDR3 nucleotides read TGTGCCTGGAGTGGGGGACTAGCGGCCTACGAGCAGTACTTC. J is TRBJ2-7 and V is TRBV30; TRBD2 matches 11 bases. This CDR3 spans 14 amino acids. Trimming at V came to 1 base and at J to 2 bases, leaving 1 base not matched to a gene. Looked up from germline, CDR1 is GTSNPN and CDR2 is SVGIG (reference sequence).

The chain carries TRBV29-1 and TRBJ2-3, with D perhaps TRBD2 (6 bases). The V end lost 7 bases, the J end lost 3 bases, and 14 bases lay between the germline ends. Germline CDR1 SQVTM, CDR2 ANQGSEA. The CDR3 is made up of 13 amino acids. For the CDR3, the DNA is TGCAGCGCCCTAGGGGCGGGGACAGATACGCAGTATTTT. Protein sequence: CSALGAGTDTQYF.

The V gene is TRBV6-5, the J gene TRBJ1-2, with D hard to call. Trimming removed 8 bases at V and 0 bases at J, with 16 bases between. The CDR3 length is 15 residues. From germline, CDR1 is MNHEY and CDR2 SVGAGI. For the CDR3, the DNA is TGTGCCAGCGGGAAACCGGACGGAGCTAACTATGGCTACACCTTC. This codes for CASGKPDGANYGYTF.

This clonotype has a count of ten or more. This chain uses TRBV4-3 with TRBJ1-2, with TRBD1 matching over 7 bases. The CDR3 runs to 14 residues. J was trimmed by 2 bases and V by 5 bases; bases with no gene match: 5. Germline assignment: CDR1 LGHNA and CDR2 YSLEER. CDR3 in amino acids: CASSGDRVNYGYTF. The CDR3 region has the DNA TGCGCCAGCAGCGGTGACAGGGTCAACTATGGCTACACCTTC.

In its sample, this clonotype was seen many times. V gene TRBV5-1 combines with J gene TRBJ2-1; TRBD1 aligns across 7 bases. The J segment lost 2 bases and the V segment lost 1 base, leaving 3 bases of the junction unmatched. Germline V CDR1 and CDR2: SGHRS, YFSETQ. The CDR3 length is 15 residues. CDR3 loop: CASSLRQGAYNEQFF. CDR3 nucleotides: TGCGCCAGCAGCTTGAGACAGGGTGCCTACAATGAGCAGTTCTTC.

The chain combines TRBV9 with TRBJ2-7; 10 nucleotides align to TRBD2. J lost 10 bases, V lost 2 bases, and 15 bases had no gene match. Germline loops: CDR1 SGDLS, CDR2 YYNGEE. CDR3 size: 16 residues. The DNA of the CDR3 is TGTGCCAGCAGCGTCGGTCAGGGACTAGCGAGCGAGGCCCAGTACTTC. Its translation is CASSVGQGLASEAQYF.

The chain carries TRBV13 and TRBJ1-2; 7 bases fit TRBD1. V lost 1 base and J lost 0; bases outside the gene matches: 8. The CDR3 extends over 17 amino acids. Per germline, CDR1 PRHDT and CDR2 FYEKMQ (reference sequence). The CDR3 region is CASSLEQGTFTNYGYTF. For the CDR3, the DNA is TGTGCCAGCAGCTTAGAACAGGGGACCTTCACTAACTATGGCTACACCTTC.

This clonotype was counted ten times or more. The chain employs TRBV7-9 and TRBJ2-1; tentative D call: TRBD2 (6 bases). Germline V gene data show CDR1 as SEHNR and CDR2 as FQNEAQ (reference sequence). This CDR3 contains 13 residues. Between the trimmed V and J ends, which lost 3 bases and 7 bases, there was a span of 10 bases. The CDR3: CASSLGLRNEQFF. CDR3 nucleotides: TGTGCCAGCAGCTTGGGACTCCGTAATGAGCAGTTCTTC.

This clonotype has more than one count but fewer than ten. V is TRBV20-1 and J is TRBJ1-2; D is possibly TRBD1 (5 bases). The V gene's germline CDR1 is DFQATT and CDR2 SNEGSKA (reference sequence). The CDR3 has 13 amino acids. V was shortened by 1 base and J by 9 bases, with 15 bases between the two germline ends. The CDR3 here is CSARVGGVASYTF. The DNA for the CDR3 is TGCAGTGCTAGAGTCGGGGGGGTAGCCAGCTACACCTTC.

There are a few counts of this clonotype. The junction does not match germline at one end; this may be a read error. The V gene is TRBV4-3, the J gene TRBJ2-1, with TRBD2 as a possible D gene (5 bases). Germline CDR1 is LGHNA and CDR2 is YSLEER. This CDR3 has 15 amino acids. Written as DNA, the CDR3 is TGCGCCAGCAGCCAAGATCGAGACTACTACAATGAGCGGTTCTTC. Its protein is CASSQDRDYYNERFF.

This clonotype was counted only a few times. The chain is built from TRBV9 and TRBJ2-1; TRBD2 aligns across 8 bases. Germline V CDR1 and CDR2: SGDLS, YYNGEE. The J segment lost 2 bases and the V segment lost 3 bases, leaving 4 bases of the junction unmatched. This CDR3 region has 15 residues. CDR3: CASSDTSGPYNEQFF. As DNA, the CDR3 is TGTGCCAGCAGCGATACTAGCGGACCCTACAATGAGCAGTTCTTC.

This clonotype appeared a few times. The CDR3 nucleotides read TGTGCCAGCAGGTTCAGAGGTGGACAGGGAGAGACCCAGTACTTC. Translation: CASRFRGGQGETQYF. The chain employs TRBV28 and TRBJ2-5, with 8 bases identical to TRBD1. CDR1 and CDR2 from the germline V gene are MDHEN and SYDVKM. This CDR3 contains 15 residues. The V and J ends lost 6 bases and 4 bases, in that order; junction bases with no gene match: 10.

The J gene is TRBJ2-1, the V gene TRBV7-8; tentatively, D is TRBD1 or TRBD2 (5 bases each). V lost 1 base and J 1 base, leaving 14 bases between the germline ends. There are 17 residues in the CDR3. Germline lookup yields CDR1 SGHVS and CDR2 FQNEAQ. The CDR3 spells CASSLVVGEGSYNEQFF. CDR3 DNA sequence: TGTGCCAGCAGCTTAGTCGTGGGAGAGGGGTCCTACAATGAGCAGTTCTTC.

The gene calls are TRBV7-9 and TRBJ2-3; 9 nucleotides agree with TRBD1. The junction had 13 bases not matched to a gene; V was cut back by 3 bases and J by 9 bases. The CDR3 length is 16 residues. Germline V gives CDR1 SEHNR, CDR2 FQNEAQ (reference sequence). The CDR3 region is CASSFEGDRVRATQYF. CDR3 coding DNA: TGTGCCAGCAGCTTTGAGGGGGACAGGGTAAGAGCGACGCAGTATTTT.

The genes are TRBV18 and TRBJ2-2; TRBD1 might be the D (6 bases). Deletions cut 6 bases from V and 5 bases from J, with 16 bases between. CDR3 length: 15 amino acids. Germline lookup yields CDR1 KGHSH and CDR2 LQKENI. CDR3 region: CASSSFRGNTGELFF. The CDR3 DNA is TGTGCCAGCTCGTCGTTCAGGGGAAATACCGGGGAGCTGTTTTTT. The full variable domain, its missing parts supplied by reference TRBV18 and TRBJ2-2, is NAGVMQNPRHLVRRRGQEARLRCSPMKGHSHVYWYRQLPEEGLKFMVYLQKENIIDESGMPKERFSAEFPKEGPSILRIQQVVRGDSAAYFCASSSFRGNTGELFFGEGSRLTVL.